These 19 T cell receptor beta chains were sequenced from one sample in a study of cytomegalovirus exposure and HLA in healthy donors. With 60 Vbeta and 13 Jbeta primers, the PCR was carried out. Here immunoSEQ multiplex PCR was the method, and the copy in TCRdb shows in-frame clones only, minus some. The data contain roughly 160,000 clones, 80% to 90% of them seen just once; the ten biggest clones take up about 9.3%. The sample was PBMCs. The receptors shown here come from a man younger than 35 in good health and CMV-seropositive.

The CDR3 reads CASSLPGQNYGYTF. The CDR3 nucleotides read TGTGCCAGCAGCTTGCCGGGACAGAACTATGGCTACACCTTC. This rearrangement joins TRBV7-2 to TRBJ1-2; 7 nucleotides line up with TRBD1. Germline lookup yields CDR1 SGHTA and CDR2 FQGNSA. V trimming: 3 bases; J trimming: 2 bases; junction bases outside the gene matches: 3. There are 14 residues in the CDR3.

This chain joins TRBV10-1 and TRBJ1-1; D may be TRBD1 (6 bases). The CDR3 is made up of 13 amino acids. V gave up 3 bases and J gave up 1 base, with 6 bases separating them. In germline, CDR1 is WNHNN, CDR2 SYGVQD (reference sequence). This chain's CDR3 is CASSDRGNTEAFF. The CDR3 coding sequence is TGCGCCAGCAGTGACAGGGGGAACACTGAAGCTTTCTTT.

The chain joins TRBV2 to TRBJ2-3; 11 bases match TRBD2. This CDR3 has 16 amino acids. V gave up 7 bases and J gave up 2 bases; unmatched junction bases: 8. In germline, CDR1 is SNHLY, CDR2 FYNNEI. The CDR3 bases are TGTGCCAGCACTGAGGTAGCGGGGGGGCACACAGATACGCAGTATTTT. It specifies CASTEVAGGHTDTQYF.

The chain recombines TRBV5-1 with TRBJ1-6, with 9 bases fitting TRBD1. The CDR3 covers 16 residues. V lost 1 base to trimming and J lost 5 bases; unmatched junction nucleotides: 4. Germline V gene sequence: CDR1 SGHRS, CDR2 YFSETQ. The CDR3: CASSLTGGANNSPLHF. DNA for the CDR3: TGCGCCAGCAGCTTGACAGGGGGCGCGAATAATTCACCCCTCCACTTT.

The rearrangement uses TRBV5-1 and TRBJ2-1; 13 bases map to TRBD2. V dropped 2 bases and J dropped 10; count of bases not matched to a gene: 6. The CDR3 runs 15 residues. The germline CDR1 and CDR2 sequences are SGHRS and YFSETQ. Here the CDR3 reads CASSFTSGGAMEQFF. The DNA for the CDR3 is TGCGCCAGCAGCTTTACTAGCGGGGGGGCCATGGAGCAGTTCTTC.

V is TRBV10-3 and J is TRBJ2-5; 8 nucleotides line up with TRBD1. Germline CDR1 is ENHRY and CDR2 is SYGVKD. This CDR3 has 15 residues. After removal of 2 bases from V and 5 bases from J, the junction contained 7 bases not matched to a gene. As DNA, the CDR3 is TGTGCCATCAGTGAGGGACAGGGAAGGACGGAGACCCAGTACTTC. This encodes CAISEGQGRTETQYF.

This chain joins TRBV23-1 and TRBJ1-1, with D maybe TRBD1 (5 bases). TRBV23-1 is an open reading frame, and its role is uncertain. This CDR3 is 13 amino acids long. V lost 9 bases, J lost 4 bases, and 15 bases lay in between. CDR3 coding DNA: TGCGCCAGTGTCGGGGGGTGTTTCACTGAAGCTTTCTTT. Protein product: CASVGGCFTEAFF.

The chain recombines TRBV21-1 with TRBJ1-2; whether TRBD1, the table's D call, matches the DNA was not checked. TRBV21-1 is designated a pseudogene. The CDR3 covers 15 residues. CDR3 sequence: CASSKAIPQAYGYTF. In nucleotides, the CDR3 is TGTGCCAGCAGCAAAGCTATTCCACAGGCCTATGGCTACACCTTC.

This chain joins TRBV6-6 and TRBJ2-6; D is unclear. The germline V gene has CDR1 MNHNY and CDR2 SVGAGI (reference sequence). V was trimmed by 2 bases and J by 0 bases, leaving 5 bases between them. The CDR3 consists of 15 residues. The CDR3 nucleotides are TGTGCCAGCAGTTACATCAACTCTGGGGCCAACGTCCTGACTTTC. It translates to CASSYINSGANVLTF.

V gene TRBV5-4 combines with J gene TRBJ1-1; possibly TRBD1 for D (5 bases). V was trimmed by 0 bases and J by 8 bases, leaving 5 bases between them. CDR3 size: 11 residues. Germline loops: CDR1 SGHNT, CDR2 YYREEE (reference sequence). Here the CDR3 DNA reads TGTGCCAGCAGCTTGGGGGGCGAAGCTTTCTTT. Translating gives CASSLGGEAFF.

CDR3 bases: TGCAGCGTTGGTGTTTCGGCGGTCGAGCAGTACTTC. Translation gives CSVGVSAVEQYF. The chain employs TRBV29-1 and TRBJ2-5; D gene ambiguous. The J call is doubtful: the DNA matches TRBJ2-7 better. The germline gives CDR1 SQVTM, CDR2 ANQGSEA. The CDR3 has 12 residues.

This chain links TRBV9 with TRBJ2-1; perhaps TRBD2 as D (5 bases). The V gene lost 0 bases and the J gene lost 5 bases, with 9 bases spanning the gap. The CDR3 extends over 14 amino acids. Per germline, CDR1 SGDLS and CDR2 YYNGEE. The CDR3 loop is CASSVGGGNNEQFF. The CDR3 region has the DNA TGTGCCAGCAGCGTAGGTGGAGGAAACAATGAGCAGTTCTTC.

V and J are TRBV4-3 and TRBJ1-6; D may be TRBD1 (6 bases). CDR1 and CDR2 (germline): LGHNA, YSLEER. The CDR3 extends over 17 amino acids. The V end was cut by 4 bases, the J end by 7 bases, with 20 bases between. The CDR3 nucleotides are TGCGCCAGCAGCCTTCGAACCGGGACAACGTCGAATTCACCCCTCCACTTT. This translates into CASSLRTGTTSNSPLHF.

The chain recombines TRBV7-9 with TRBJ2-7; TRBD1 aligns across 9 bases. The CDR3 is made up of 19 amino acids. CDR1 is SEHNR, CDR2 FQNEAQ, per germline (reference sequence). V shed 4 bases and J 4 bases; nucleotides not matched to a gene: 20. The CDR3 sequence is CASSSSLAPDRGISYEQYF. CDR3 nucleotide sequence: TGTGCCAGCAGCTCGTCCCTTGCCCCAGACAGGGGGATAAGTTACGAGCAGTACTTC.

This chain connects TRBV19 to TRBJ2-5, with 8 bases lining up with TRBD2. This CDR3 is built from 13 residues. Looked up from germline, CDR1 is LNHDA and CDR2 is SQIVND (reference sequence). With 7 bases clipped from V and 7 bases from J, the junction kept 8 bases outside the gene matches. The CDR3 nucleotides are TGTGCCAGTACGCCGGGGGGGGCCGCGACCCAGTACTTC. As protein: CASTPGGAATQYF.

The J gene is TRBJ2-7, the V gene TRBV6-1, with 7 bases that match TRBD1. CDR3 length: 13 amino acids. Germline V gene lookup returns CDR1 MNHNS and CDR2 SASEGT. V lost 7 bases, J lost 0 bases, and 3 bases stayed unmatched. The CDR3 spells CASNRGISYEQYF. CDR3 coding DNA: TGTGCCAGCAACAGGGGAATCTCCTACGAGCAGTACTTC.

This chain connects TRBV7-6 to TRBJ2-7; weak D call: TRBD2 (6 bases). V shed 4 bases and J shed 6 bases, with 16 bases lying between them. This CDR3 contains 14 residues. In germline, CDR1 is SGHVS, CDR2 FNYEAQ. As DNA, the CDR3 is TGTGCCAGCAGCTCCGGGGAGTTGCGGGGCGAGCAGTACTTC. Protein product: CASSSGELRGEQYF.

This rearrangement joins TRBV27 to TRBJ1-6, with 9 bases fitting TRBD1. The CDR3 extends over 14 amino acids. V lost 4 bases, J lost 5 bases, and 0 bases stayed unmatched. Germline loops: CDR1 MNHEY, CDR2 SMNVEV (reference sequence). The CDR3 nucleotides read TGTGCCAGCAGTTGGACAGGGGATAATTCACCCCTCCACTTT. Translated: CASSWTGDNSPLHF.

The chain couples TRBV20-1 to TRBJ2-3, with 7 bases fitting TRBD2. The CDR3 has 11 residues. Losses at the gene ends were 5 bases for V and 14 bases for J; bases not matched to a gene: 10. From germline, CDR1 is DFQATT and CDR2 SNEGSKA (reference sequence). The CDR3 region is CSAGTGGRWYF. The CDR3 DNA follows: TGCAGTGCTGGAACCGGGGGGAGGTGGTATTTT.